Following are 4 T cell receptor beta chains from one sample sequenced in a study of blood T cell repertoires in COVID-19. Repertoires were generated with immunoSEQ multiplex PCR, while TCRdb's copy carries only in-frame clones and drops some. The repertoire holds fewer than 200,000 clones, with more than 75% as singletons. The specimen was peripheral blood. All receptors derive from a woman aged 55-69 years with COVID-19, enrolled during active disease.

V gene TRBV5-1 combines with J gene TRBJ1-1; D uncertain. The ends were cut back, 0 bases at V and 2 bases at J, with 14 bases in the middle. The CDR3 totals 16 residues. Germline V gene sequence: CDR1 SGHRS, CDR2 YFSETQ. Here the CDR3 reads CASSLGQEVINTEAFF. The CDR3, as DNA: TGCGCCAGCAGCTTGGGCCAGGAGGTAATTAACACTGAAGCTTTCTTT.

The chain carries TRBV29-1 and TRBJ1-4, with TRBD1 matching 9 bases. V shed 7 bases, J shed 8 bases, and the junction held 8 bases outside the gene matches. Germline V gives CDR1 SQVTM, CDR2 ANQGSEA. This CDR3 is built from 13 residues. CDR3 in amino acids: CSARDRAGEKLFF. The DNA for the CDR3 is TGCAGCGCCAGGGACAGGGCTGGCGAAAAACTGTTTTTT.

This rearrangement joins TRBV3-1 (or the pseudogene TRBV3-2) to TRBJ2-2, with TRBD1 matching over 7 bases. The CDR3 is made up of 16 amino acids. Trimming cost V 6 bases and J 0 bases; bases outside gene matches: 7. Germline assignment: CDR1 LGHDT and CDR2 YNNKEL (reference sequence). The CDR3 protein is CASSLQGPANTGELFF. The CDR3 DNA sequence: TGTGCCAGCAGTCTACAGGGGCCCGCGAACACCGGGGAGCTGTTTTTT.

J is TRBJ1-1 and V is TRBV30; D gene ambiguous. V gave up 0 bases and J gave up 7 bases, with 9 bases separating them. The CDR3 runs 12 residues. Germline CDR1 is GTSNPN and CDR2 is SVGIG (reference sequence). CDR3 protein: CAWSVRPGEAFF. The CDR3 DNA reads TGTGCCTGGAGTGTACGACCAGGTGAAGCTTTCTTT.